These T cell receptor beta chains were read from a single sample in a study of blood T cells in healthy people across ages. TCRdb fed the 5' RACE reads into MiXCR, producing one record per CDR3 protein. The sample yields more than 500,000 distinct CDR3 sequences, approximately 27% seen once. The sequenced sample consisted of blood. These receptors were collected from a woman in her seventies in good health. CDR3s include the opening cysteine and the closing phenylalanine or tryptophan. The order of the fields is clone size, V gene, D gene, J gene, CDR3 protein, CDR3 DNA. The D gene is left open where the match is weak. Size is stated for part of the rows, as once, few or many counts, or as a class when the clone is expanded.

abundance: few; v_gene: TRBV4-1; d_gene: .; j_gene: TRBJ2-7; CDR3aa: CASSQSLTGRFYEQYF; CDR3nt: TGCGCCAGCAGCCAAAGTCTCACCGGTCGGTTCTACGAGCAGTACTTC
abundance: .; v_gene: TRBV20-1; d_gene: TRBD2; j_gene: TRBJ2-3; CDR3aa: CSSRDYTDTQYF; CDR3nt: TGCAGCTCCCGGGACTACACAGATACGCAGTATTTT
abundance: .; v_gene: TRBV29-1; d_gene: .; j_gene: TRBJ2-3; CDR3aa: CSVEPGLGTDTQYF; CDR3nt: TGCAGCGTGGAACCGGGACTTGGCACAGATACGCAGTATTTT
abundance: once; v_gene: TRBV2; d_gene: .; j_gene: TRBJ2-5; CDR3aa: CASSEVGRGAQRYF; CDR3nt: .
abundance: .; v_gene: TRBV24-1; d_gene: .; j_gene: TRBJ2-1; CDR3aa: CATSDFGDHNEQFF; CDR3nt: TGTGCCACCAGTGATTTTGGGGACCATAATGAGCAGTTCTTC
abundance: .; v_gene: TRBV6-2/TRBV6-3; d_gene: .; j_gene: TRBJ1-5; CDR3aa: CASSYGNNQPQHF; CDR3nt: TGTGCCAGCAGTTACGGGAACAATCAGCCCCAGCATTTT
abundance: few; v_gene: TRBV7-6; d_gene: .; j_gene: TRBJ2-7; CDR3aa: CASIPSGRGEQYF; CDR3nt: TGTGCCAGCATCCCCTCCGGAAGGGGGGAGCAGTACTTC
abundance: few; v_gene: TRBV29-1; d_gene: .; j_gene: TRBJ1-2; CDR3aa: CSVTGSGDNYGYTF; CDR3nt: TGCAGCGTTACGGGGTCAGGGGATAACTATGGCTACACCTTC
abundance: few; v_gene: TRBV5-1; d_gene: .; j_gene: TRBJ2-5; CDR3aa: CASRIRQETQYF; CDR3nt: TGCGCCAGCAGGATAAGACAAGAGACCCAGTACTTC
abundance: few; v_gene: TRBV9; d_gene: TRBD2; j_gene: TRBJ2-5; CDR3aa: CASSVESSGVVTQYF; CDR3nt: TGTGCCAGTAGCGTAGAATCGAGCGGGGTTGTGACCCAGTACTTC
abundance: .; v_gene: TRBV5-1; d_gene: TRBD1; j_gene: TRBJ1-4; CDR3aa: CASSSATGGEKLFF; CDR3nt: TGCGCCAGCAGCTCTGCGACAGGGGGGGAAAAACTGTTTTTT
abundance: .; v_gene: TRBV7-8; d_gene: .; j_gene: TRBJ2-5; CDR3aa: CASSLTSPEQYF; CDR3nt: TGTGCCAGCAGCTTAACCAGTCCGGAGCAGTACTTC
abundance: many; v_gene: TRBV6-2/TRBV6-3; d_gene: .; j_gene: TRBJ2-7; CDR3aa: CASSRPPGSSVSEQYF; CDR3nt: TGTGCCAGCAGCCGACCGCCAGGGAGTAGCGTGAGCGAGCAGTACTTC
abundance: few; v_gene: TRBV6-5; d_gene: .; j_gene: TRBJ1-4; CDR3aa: CASSYRGNEKLFF; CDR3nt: TGTGCCAGCAGTTACAGGGGGAATGAAAAACTGTTTTTT
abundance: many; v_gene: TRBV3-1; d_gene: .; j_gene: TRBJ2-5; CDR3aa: CASSHRSGVKETQYF; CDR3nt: TGTGCCAGCAGCCACCGTAGCGGTGTGAAAGAGACCCAGTACTTC
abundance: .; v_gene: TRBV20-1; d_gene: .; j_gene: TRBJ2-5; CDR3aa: CSASVGSRYQETQYF; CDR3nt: TGCAGTGCTAGTGTTGGGTCGCGCTACCAAGAGACCCAGTACTTC
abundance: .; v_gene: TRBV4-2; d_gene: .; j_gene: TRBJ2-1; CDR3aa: CASSPRPRQKQFF; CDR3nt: TGTGCCAGCAGCCCTAGACCAAGACAGAAGCAGTTCTTC
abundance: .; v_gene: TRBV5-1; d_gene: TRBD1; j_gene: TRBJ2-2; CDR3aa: CASSLTQTGTGELFF; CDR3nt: TGCGCCAGCAGCTTGACTCAGACAGGGACCGGGGAGCTGTTTTTT
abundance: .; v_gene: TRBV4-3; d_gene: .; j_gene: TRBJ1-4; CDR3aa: CASSQGSREKLFF; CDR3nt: TGCGCCAGCAGCCAAGGCAGCAGGGAAAAACTGTTTTTT
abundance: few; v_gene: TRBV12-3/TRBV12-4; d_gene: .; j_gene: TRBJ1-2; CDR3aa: CASSFGGWDGYTF; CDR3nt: TGTGCCAGCAGCTTCGGGGGCTGGGATGGCTACACCTTC
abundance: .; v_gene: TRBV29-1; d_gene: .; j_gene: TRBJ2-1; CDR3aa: CSALGQSVAYNEQFF; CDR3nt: TGCAGCGCTCTAGGACAGTCAGTGGCCTACAATGAGCAGTTCTTC
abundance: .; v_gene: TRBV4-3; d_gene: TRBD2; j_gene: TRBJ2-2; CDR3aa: CASSQTIRGGLTGELFF; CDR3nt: TGCGCCAGCAGCCAAACGATACGGGGGGGCCTCACCGGGGAGCTGTTTTTT
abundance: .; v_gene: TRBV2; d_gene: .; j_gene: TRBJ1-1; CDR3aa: CASSKDPLGTEAFF; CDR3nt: TGTGCCAGCAGTAAGGACCCCTTGGGCACTGAAGCTTTCTTT
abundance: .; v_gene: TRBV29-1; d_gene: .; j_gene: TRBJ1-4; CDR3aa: CSVVKGHDEKLFF; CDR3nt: TGCAGCGTTGTGAAGGGCCACGATGAAAAACTGTTTTTT
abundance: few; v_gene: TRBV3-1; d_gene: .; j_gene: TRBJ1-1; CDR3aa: CASSQVGASNTEAFF; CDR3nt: TGTGCCAGCAGCCAAGTAGGGGCGTCAAACACTGAAGCTTTCTTT
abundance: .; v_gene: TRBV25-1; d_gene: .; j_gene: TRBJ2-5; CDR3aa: CASSELGFETQCF; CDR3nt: TGTGCCAGCAGTGAATTGGGTTTCGAGACCCAGTGCTTC
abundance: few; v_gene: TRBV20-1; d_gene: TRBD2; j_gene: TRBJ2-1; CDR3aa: CSARRSSGGAPYNEQFF; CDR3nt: TGCAGTGCTAGAAGGTCTAGCGGGGGGGCCCCCTACAATGAGCAGTTCTTC
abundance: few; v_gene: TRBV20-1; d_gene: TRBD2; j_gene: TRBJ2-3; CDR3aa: CSASGGATDTQYF; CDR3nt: TGCAGTGCTAGCGGGGGGGCTACAGATACGCAGTATTTT
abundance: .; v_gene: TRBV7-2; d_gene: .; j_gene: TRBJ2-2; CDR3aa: CASSTDGNGELFF; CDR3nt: TGTGCCAGCAGCACCGACGGGAACGGGGAGCTGTTTTTT
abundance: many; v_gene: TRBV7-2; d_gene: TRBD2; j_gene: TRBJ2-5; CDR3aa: CASSLERGVQETQYF; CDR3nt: TGTGCCAGCAGCTTAGAGCGGGGGGTCCAAGAGACCCAGTACTTC
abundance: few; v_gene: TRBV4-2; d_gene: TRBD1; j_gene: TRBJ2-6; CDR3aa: CASSQKGANSGANVLTF; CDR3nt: TGTGCCAGCAGCCAAAAGGGGGCCAACTCTGGGGCCAACGTCCTGACTTTC
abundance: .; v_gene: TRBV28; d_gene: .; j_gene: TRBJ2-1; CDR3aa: CASSFGVSGQDEQFF; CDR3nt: TGTGCCAGCAGTTTTGGTGTAAGTGGTCAGGATGAGCAGTTCTTC
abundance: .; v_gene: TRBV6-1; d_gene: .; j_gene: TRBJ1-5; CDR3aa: CASSAASGNQPQHF; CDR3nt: TGTGCCAGCAGTGCGGCCTCTGGCAATCAGCCCCAGCATTTT